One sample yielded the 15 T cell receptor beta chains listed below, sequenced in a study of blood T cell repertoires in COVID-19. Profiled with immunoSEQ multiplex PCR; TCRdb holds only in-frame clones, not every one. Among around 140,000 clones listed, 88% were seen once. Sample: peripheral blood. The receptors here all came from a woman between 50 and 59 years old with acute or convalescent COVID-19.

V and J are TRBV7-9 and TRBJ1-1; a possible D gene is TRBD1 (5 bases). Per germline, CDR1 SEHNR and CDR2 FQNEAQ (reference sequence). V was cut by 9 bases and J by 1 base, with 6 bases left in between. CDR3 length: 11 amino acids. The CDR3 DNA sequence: TGTGCCAGTACAGGGAACACTGAAGCTTTCTTT. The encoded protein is CASTGNTEAFF.

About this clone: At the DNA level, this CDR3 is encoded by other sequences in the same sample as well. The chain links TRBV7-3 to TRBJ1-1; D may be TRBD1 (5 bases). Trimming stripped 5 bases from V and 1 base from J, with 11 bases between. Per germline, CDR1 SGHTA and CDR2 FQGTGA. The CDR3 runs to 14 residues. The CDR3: CASSPSGGNTEAFF. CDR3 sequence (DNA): TGTGCCAGCAGCCCTTCGGGGGGGAACACTGAAGCTTTCTTT.

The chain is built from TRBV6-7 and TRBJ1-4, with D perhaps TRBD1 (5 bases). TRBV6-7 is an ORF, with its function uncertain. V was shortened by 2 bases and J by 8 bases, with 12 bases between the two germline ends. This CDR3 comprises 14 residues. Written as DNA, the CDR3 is TGTGCCAGCAGTTACCCCAGGGCAGGCGAAAAACTGTTTTTT. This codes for CASSYPRAGEKLFF.

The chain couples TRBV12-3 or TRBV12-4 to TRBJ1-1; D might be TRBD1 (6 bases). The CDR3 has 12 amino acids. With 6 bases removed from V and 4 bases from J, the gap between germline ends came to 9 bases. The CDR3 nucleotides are TGTGCCAGCAGAACACAGGGCACTGAAGCTTTCTTT. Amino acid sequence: CASRTQGTEAFF.

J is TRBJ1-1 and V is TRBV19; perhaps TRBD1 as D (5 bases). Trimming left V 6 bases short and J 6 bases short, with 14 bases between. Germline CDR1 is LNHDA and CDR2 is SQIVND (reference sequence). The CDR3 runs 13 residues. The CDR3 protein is CASRGKGIPEAFF. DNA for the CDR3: TGTGCCAGTAGAGGGAAGGGGATCCCTGAAGCTTTCTTT.

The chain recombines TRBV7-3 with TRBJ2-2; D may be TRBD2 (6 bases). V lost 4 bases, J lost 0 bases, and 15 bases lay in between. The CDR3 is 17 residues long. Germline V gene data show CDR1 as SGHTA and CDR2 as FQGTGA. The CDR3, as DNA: TGTGCCAGCAGCTCCCTCCCCGGGACTGCGAACACCGGGGAGCTGTTTTTT. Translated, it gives CASSSLPGTANTGELFF.

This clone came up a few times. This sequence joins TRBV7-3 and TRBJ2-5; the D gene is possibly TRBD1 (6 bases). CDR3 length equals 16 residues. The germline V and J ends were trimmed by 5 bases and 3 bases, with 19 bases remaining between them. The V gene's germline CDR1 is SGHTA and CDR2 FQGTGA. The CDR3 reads CASSTRQAFTKETQYF. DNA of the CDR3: TGTGCCAGCAGCACAAGACAGGCATTCACAAAAGAGACCCAGTACTTC.

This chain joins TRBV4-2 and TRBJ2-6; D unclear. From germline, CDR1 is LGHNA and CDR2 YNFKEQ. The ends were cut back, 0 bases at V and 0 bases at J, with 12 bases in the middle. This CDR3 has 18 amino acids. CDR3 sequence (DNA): TGTGCCAGCAGCCAAGAAGGCACTATATTCTCTGGGGCCAACGTCCTGACTTTC. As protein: CASSQEGTIFSGANVLTF.

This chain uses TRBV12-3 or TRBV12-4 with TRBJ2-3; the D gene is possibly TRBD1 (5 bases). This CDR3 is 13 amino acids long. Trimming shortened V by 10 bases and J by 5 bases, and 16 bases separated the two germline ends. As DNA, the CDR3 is TGTGCCACGATGCAGGGTGAAGAAGATACGCAGTATTTT. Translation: CATMQGEEDTQYF.

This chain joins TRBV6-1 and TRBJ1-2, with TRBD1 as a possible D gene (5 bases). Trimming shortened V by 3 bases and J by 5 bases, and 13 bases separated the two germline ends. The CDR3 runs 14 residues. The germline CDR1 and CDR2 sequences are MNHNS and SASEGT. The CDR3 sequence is CASSEGGARYGYTF. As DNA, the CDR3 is TGTGCCAGCAGTGAGGGAGGGGCACGGTATGGCTACACCTTC.

In DNA form, the CDR3 reads TGTGCCAGCAGTGAGTCGTACGCAGGGCGGATTTCACCCCTCCACTTT. The encoded protein is CASSESYAGRISPLHF. This sequence joins TRBV25-1 and TRBJ1-6; D perhaps matches TRBD1 (5 bases). The CDR3 has 16 amino acids. Trimming took off 3 bases at V and 9 bases at J, with 18 bases between the two ends. Germline lookup yields CDR1 MGHDK and CDR2 SYGVNS.

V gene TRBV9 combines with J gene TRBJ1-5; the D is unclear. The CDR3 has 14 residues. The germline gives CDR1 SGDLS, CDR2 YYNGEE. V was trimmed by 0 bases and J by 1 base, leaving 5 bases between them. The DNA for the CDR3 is TGTGCCAGCAGCGTAGCCGGGAGCAATCAGCCCCAGCATTTT. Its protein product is CASSVAGSNQPQHF.

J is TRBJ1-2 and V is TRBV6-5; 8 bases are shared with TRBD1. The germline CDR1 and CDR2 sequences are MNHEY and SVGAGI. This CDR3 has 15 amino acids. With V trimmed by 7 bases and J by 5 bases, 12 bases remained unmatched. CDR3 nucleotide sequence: TGTGCCAGCACCCCAGGACAGGGCGCCATTTATGGCTACACCTTC. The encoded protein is CASTPGQGAIYGYTF.

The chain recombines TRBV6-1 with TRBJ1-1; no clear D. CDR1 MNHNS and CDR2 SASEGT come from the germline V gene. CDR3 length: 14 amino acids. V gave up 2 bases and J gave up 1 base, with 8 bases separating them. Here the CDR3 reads CASSEFLGNTEAFF. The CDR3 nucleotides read TGTGCCAGCAGTGAATTTCTAGGGAACACTGAAGCTTTCTTT.

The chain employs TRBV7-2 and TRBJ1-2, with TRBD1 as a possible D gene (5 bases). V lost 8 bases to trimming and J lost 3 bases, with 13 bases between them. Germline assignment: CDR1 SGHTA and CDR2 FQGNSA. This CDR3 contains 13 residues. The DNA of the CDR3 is TGTGCCAGCGGACCGACAGCCGACTATGGCTACACCTTC. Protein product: CASGPTADYGYTF.